The next 27 T cell receptor beta chains were all read from a single sample in a study of cytomegalovirus exposure and HLA in healthy donors. The PCR used 60 Vbeta and 13 Jbeta primers. Only in-frame clones appear in the TCRdb table, and some are missing; sequencing was by immunoSEQ multiplex PCR. This table holds about 64,000 clones, around 78% found once. Sequencing was performed on PBMCs. All receptors derive from a man younger than 35 in good health and CMV-seropositive.

The chain couples TRBV30 to TRBJ2-5, with D tentatively TRBD2 (6 bases). Deletions cut 0 bases from V and 4 bases from J, with 15 bases between. CDR3 length equals 15 residues. Germline CDR1 reads GTSNPN; CDR2 reads SVGIG (reference sequence). The CDR3 bases are TGTGCCTGGAGTGTTGGGGCTAGCGCGCGAGAGACCCAGTACTTC. It is translated as CAWSVGASARETQYF.

This clone has just one count. This rearrangement joins TRBV30 to TRBJ1-2, with 11 bases identical to TRBD1. Germline-derived CDR1 and CDR2 are GTSNPN and SVGIG (reference sequence). V gave up 7 bases and J gave up 4 bases; unmatched junction bases: 8. The CDR3 covers 14 residues. CDR3 region: CALQRDRGSYGYTF. Here the CDR3 DNA reads TGTGCCTTACAAAGGGACAGGGGGAGCTATGGCTACACCTTC.

The rearrangement links TRBV29-1 to TRBJ2-2; maybe TRBD1 (6 bases). Deletions cut 3 bases from V and 1 base from J, with 9 bases between. The CDR3 sequence is 14 residues long. CDR1 is SQVTM, CDR2 ANQGSEA, per germline. CDR3 sequence reads: CSVEGHKNTGELFF. DNA for the CDR3: TGCAGCGTTGAGGGACACAAGAACACCGGGGAGCTGTTTTTT.

The V and J genes are TRBV6-6 and TRBJ1-5; D perhaps matches TRBD1 (5 bases). The germline V gene encodes CDR1 MNHNY and CDR2 SVGAGI (reference sequence). V was shortened by 7 bases and J by 6 bases, with 22 bases between the two germline ends. The CDR3 has 16 residues. The CDR3 nucleotides are TGTGCCAGCACCTCGGGGGGGGGTTCGGTCTCTCAGCCCCAGCATTTT. Encoded protein: CASTSGGGSVSQPQHF.

The V and J genes are TRBV18 and TRBJ1-2; no clear D. Germline V gives CDR1 KGHSH, CDR2 LQKENI. Trimming shortened V by 4 bases and J by 4 bases, and 10 bases separated the two germline ends. This CDR3 is 13 amino acids long. This CDR3 is CASSQLDFYGYTF. The DNA for the CDR3 is TGTGCCAGCTCACAGCTCGATTTCTATGGCTACACCTTC.

In nucleotides, the CDR3 is TGTGCCAGCAGAGGAGGAGGGGAAGAAAAACTGTTTTTT. Amino acid sequence: CASRGGGEEKLFF. The rearrangement uses TRBV9 and TRBJ1-4; possible D gene TRBD1, 5 bases. The CDR3 contains 13 residues. Germline-derived CDR1 and CDR2 are SGDLS and YYNGEE. Trimming stripped 5 bases from V and 8 bases from J, with 13 bases between.

The chain carries TRBV6-5 and TRBJ1-1, with D possibly TRBD1 on 6 matching bases. This CDR3 comprises 13 residues. The germline V gene encodes CDR1 MNHEY and CDR2 SVGAGI. The V end lost 6 bases, the J end lost 11 bases, and 19 bases lay between the germline ends. The CDR3 region is CASRSGQFSYAFF. CDR3 nucleotides: TGTGCCAGCAGGTCTGGACAGTTTTCGTACGCTTTCTTT.

The chain recombines TRBV5-6 with TRBJ1-2; possibly TRBD1 for D (5 bases). The CDR3 sequence is 13 residues long. Germline CDR1 is SGHDT and CDR2 is YYEEEE. The V end lost 1 base, the J end lost 2 bases, and 6 bases lay between the germline ends. CDR3 sequence (DNA): TGTGCCAGCAGCTTGCAGGGAAACTATGGCTACACCTTC. Protein: CASSLQGNYGYTF.

The chain uses TRBV25-1 and TRBJ2-5, with 8 bases identical to TRBD2. J gave up 5 bases and V 3 bases, and 17 bases lay outside the gene matches. Germline V CDR1 and CDR2: MGHDK, SYGVNS. This CDR3 spans 18 amino acids. This CDR3 reads CASSDTPPGGARRETQYF. The CDR3 nucleotides are TGTGCCAGCAGTGATACTCCGCCCGGGGGGGCGAGGAGGGAGACCCAGTACTTC.

The chain employs TRBV1 and TRBJ1-1. TRBV1 is a pseudogene. The CDR3 is made up of 18 amino acids. The CDR3 loop is CTSSQDNQRVELNTEAFF. CDR3 nucleotide sequence: TGCACCAGCAGCCAAGATAACCAGAGGGTGGAACTGAACACTGAAGCTTTCTTT.

This chain links TRBV18 with TRBJ1-3, with a tentative D call TRBD1 (5 bases). With 2 bases removed from V and 0 bases from J, the gap between germline ends came to 11 bases. Germline-derived CDR1 and CDR2 are KGHSH and LQKENI. The CDR3 covers 16 residues. The DNA of the CDR3 is TGTGCCAGCTCACCATTCGACAGAGACTCTGGAAACACCATATATTTT. Amino acids: CASSPFDRDSGNTIYF.

This clone has a handful of counts. This CDR3 reads CASSVAQFSDTQYF. The CDR3 DNA sequence: TGTGCCAGCAGTGTGGCCCAATTCTCAGATACGCAGTATTTT. The chain uses TRBV6-4 and TRBJ2-3; D ambiguous. The V end was cut by 4 bases, the J end by 4 bases, with 12 bases between. Germline V gene data show CDR1 as MRHNA and CDR2 as SNTAGT. The CDR3 is 14 residues long.

V is TRBV30 and J is TRBJ1-4, with D perhaps matching TRBD1 (5 bases). The CDR3 is 14 amino acids. The germline V gene encodes CDR1 GTSNPN and CDR2 SVGIG (reference sequence). V lost 0 bases, J lost 8 bases, and 13 bases lay in between. This CDR3 reads CAWSVTQGREKLFF. The CDR3 DNA sequence: TGTGCCTGGAGTGTAACCCAGGGAAGGGAAAAACTGTTTTTT.

The rearrangement uses TRBV18 and TRBJ1-1; D unclear. This CDR3 contains 13 residues. The V gene lost 4 bases and the J gene lost 1 base, with 7 bases spanning the gap. Per the germline V gene, CDR1 is KGHSH and CDR2 is LQKENI. The CDR3 bases are TGTGCCAGCTCACTGGAGGAGAACACTGAAGCTTTCTTT. Its protein product is CASSLEENTEAFF.

In this sample, this clone turned up a few times. V usage is TRBV6-4 and J usage is TRBJ2-1; possible D gene TRBD2, 6 bases. CDR3 length: 15 residues. Looked up from germline, CDR1 is MRHNA and CDR2 is SNTAGT. V lost 8 bases to trimming and J lost 8 bases, with 22 bases between them. CDR3 region: CASSSGAGRGDEQFF. The DNA of the CDR3 is TGTGCCAGCTCATCCGGGGCCGGGCGGGGTGATGAGCAGTTCTTC.

The chain is built from TRBV30 and TRBJ2-1; D might be TRBD2 (6 bases). Trimming shortened V by 0 bases and J by 0 bases, and 12 bases separated the two germline ends. The CDR3 sequence is 16 residues long. CDR1 and CDR2 (germline): GTSNPN, SVGIG (reference sequence). The CDR3 DNA reads TGTGCCTGGAGTGTACCGGGACTGAGCTCCTACAATGAGCAGTTCTTC. Translation gives CAWSVPGLSSYNEQFF. The full variable domain, completed using reference TRBV30 and TRBJ2-1, is SQTIHQWPATLVQPVGSPLSLECTVEGTSNPNLYWYRQAAGRGLQLLFYSVGIGQISSEVPQNLSASRPQDRQFILSSKKLLLSDSGFYLCAWSVPGLSSYNEQFFGPGTRLTVL.

The chain links TRBV28 to TRBJ1-2; D unclear. There are 14 residues in the CDR3. Trimming shortened V by 4 bases and J by 4 bases, and 13 bases separated the two germline ends. Germline assignment: CDR1 MDHEN and CDR2 SYDVKM. CDR3 protein: CASSWEGRAYGYTF. CDR3 nucleotides: TGTGCCAGCAGTTGGGAGGGAAGGGCCTATGGCTACACCTTC.

The table lists this clone with a few counts. J is TRBJ1-4 and V is TRBV7-6; TRBD1 matches 7 bases. This CDR3 is built from 15 residues. After removal of 6 bases from V and 0 bases from J, the junction contained 4 bases not matched to a gene. The germline V gene has CDR1 SGHVS and CDR2 FNYEAQ. CDR3 bases: TGTGCCAGCAGTCGACAGGGCGCAACTAATGAAAAACTGTTTTTT. It is translated as CASSRQGATNEKLFF. Together with reference TRBV7-6 and TRBJ1-4, the CDR3 gives the full variable domain: GAGVSQSPRYKVTKRGQDVALRCDPISGHVSLYWYRQALGQGPEFLTYFNYEAQQDKSGLPNDRFSAERPEGSISTLTIQRTEQRDSAMYRCASSRQGATNEKLFFGSGTQLSVL.

The genes are TRBV2 and TRBJ2-7, with D hard to call. CDR3 length: 11 residues. Trimming removed 7 bases from V and 3 bases from J, with 7 bases in between. The germline V gene has CDR1 SNHLY and CDR2 FYNNEI. The CDR3 nucleotides are TGTGCCAGCAACACGAACTACGAGCAGTACTTC. Protein sequence: CASNTNYEQYF.

This sequence joins TRBV29-1 and TRBJ2-7; 8 bases map to TRBD1. The CDR3 covers 11 residues. In germline, CDR1 is SQVTM, CDR2 ANQGSEA. V dropped 5 bases and J dropped 3; count of bases not matched to a gene: 0. DNA of the CDR3: TGCAGCGTTACAGGGGGCTACGAGCAGTACTTC. It yields the protein CSVTGGYEQYF.

This clone was recorded a few times. The chain recombines TRBV27 with TRBJ2-1; D remains ambiguous. Germline-derived CDR1 and CDR2 are MNHEY and SMNVEV (reference sequence). Trimming cost V 5 bases and J 6 bases, with 14 bases left between them. This CDR3 contains 14 residues. CDR3 nucleotides: TGTGCCAGCAGTCTAGAATTTTCGGGCAATGAGCAGTTCTTC. Amino acids: CASSLEFSGNEQFF.

This clone turned up a few times. The chain employs TRBV30 and TRBJ2-2; 11 bases fit TRBD2. V trimming: 5 bases; J trimming: 8 bases; junction bases outside the gene matches: 10. The CDR3 has 15 residues. Germline CDR1 reads GTSNPN; CDR2 reads SVGIG (reference sequence). DNA of the CDR3: TGTGCCTGGGGAGTATTAGCGGGAGGGTCGGGGGAGCTGTTTTTT. This translates into CAWGVLAGGSGELFF.

Here the CDR3 DNA reads TGTGCCAGCAGTCAGGGAAATCAGCCCCAGCATTTT. This codes for CASSQGNQPQHF. The rearrangement joins TRBV6-5 to TRBJ1-5, with D possibly TRBD1 on 5 matching bases. Germline CDR1 MNHEY, CDR2 SVGAGI. V was cut by 5 bases and J by 4 bases, with 6 bases left in between. The CDR3 runs 12 residues.

V is TRBV6-5 and J is TRBJ1-6; D uncertain. This CDR3 has 13 residues. Per the germline V gene, CDR1 is MNHEY and CDR2 is SVGAGI. Trimming shortened V by 6 bases and J by 6 bases, and 9 bases separated the two germline ends. This CDR3 reads CASSPRSNSPLHF. As DNA, the CDR3 is TGTGCCAGCAGCCCTAGATCTAATTCACCCCTCCACTTT.

J is TRBJ2-2 and V is TRBV5-1; TRBD2 matches 9 bases. The CDR3 contains 14 residues. V gave up 3 bases and J gave up 4 bases; unmatched junction bases: 1. Germline V lookup: CDR1 SGHRS, CDR2 YFSETQ. CDR3 amino acids: CASSWGLATGELFF. The CDR3 DNA sequence: TGCGCCAGCAGCTGGGGACTAGCCACCGGGGAGCTGTTTTTT. Together with reference TRBV5-1 and TRBJ2-2, the CDR3 gives the full variable domain: KAGVTQTPRYLIKTRGQQVTLSCSPISGHRSVSWYQQTPGQGLQFLFEYFSETQRNKGNFPGRFSGRQFSNSRSEMNVSTLELGDSALYLCASSWGLATGELFFGEGSRLTVL.

The V and J genes are TRBV28 and TRBJ1-5, with D hard to call. Per the germline V gene, CDR1 is MDHEN and CDR2 is SYDVKM. V lost 5 bases to trimming and J lost 12 bases, with 14 bases between them. CDR3 size: 12 residues. The CDR3 DNA reads TGTGCCAGCAGTCCACCCAATAGTCTCCAGCATTTT. It specifies CASSPPNSLQHF.

This chain links TRBV10-3 with TRBJ2-7; 13 bases agree with TRBD2. V was pared by 5 bases and J by 3 bases, with 4 bases of the junction left unmatched. Germline V gives CDR1 ENHRY, CDR2 SYGVKD. The CDR3 contains 15 residues. CDR3 sequence (DNA): TGTGCCATCAGTTTAGGGACTAGCGGGAACTACGAGCAGTACTTC. It yields the protein CAISLGTSGNYEQYF.